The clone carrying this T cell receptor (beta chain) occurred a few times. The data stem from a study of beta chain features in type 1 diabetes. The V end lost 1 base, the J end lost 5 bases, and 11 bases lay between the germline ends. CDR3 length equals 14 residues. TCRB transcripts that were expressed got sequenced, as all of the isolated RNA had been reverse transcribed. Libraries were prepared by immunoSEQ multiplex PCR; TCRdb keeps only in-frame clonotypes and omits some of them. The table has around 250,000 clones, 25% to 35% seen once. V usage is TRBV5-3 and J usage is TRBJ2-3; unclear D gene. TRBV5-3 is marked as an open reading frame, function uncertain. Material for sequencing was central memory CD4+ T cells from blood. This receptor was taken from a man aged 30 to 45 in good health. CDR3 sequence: CARSLRSCKDTQYF. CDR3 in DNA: TGTGCCAGAAGCTTGCGGAGCTGCAAAGATACGCAGTATTTT.